This T cell receptor beta chain was documented in a study of blood T cell repertoires in COVID-19. Whole-study context: From the United States, Italy and Spain came samples of acute and convalescent COVID-19. Nucleic acid was either cDNA or gDNA, and it came from T cells, B-cell-depleted T cells, or PBMCs.

The data were produced by immunoSEQ multiplex PCR, yet TCRdb's version contains in-frame clones alone and is incomplete. The table has some 130,000 clones, 75% to 90% seen once. Sequencing was carried out using peripheral blood. The sequence derives from a woman aged 50 to 65 who had recovered from COVID-19.

The DNA for the CDR3 is TGTGCCAGCAGCTCGGGACAGAGAACTGCTGAAGCTTTCTTT. Translation gives CASSSGQRTAEAFF. The genes are TRBV5-4 and TRBJ1-1; 7 bases line up with TRBD1. This CDR3 has 14 amino acids. The V and J ends lost 3 bases and 6 bases, in that order; junction bases with no gene match: 8. Germline CDR1 SGHNT, CDR2 YYREEE (reference sequence).